The source of this T cell receptor beta chain is a study of blood T cell repertoires in COVID-19. Study-wide context: COVID-19 samples collected from the United States, Italy and Spain covered acute and convalescent phases. The analysed material was cDNA or gDNA that came from T cells, B-cell-depleted T cells, or PBMCs.

Recruits, aged roughly 18 to 100 years, lived in 24 US areas. Germline CDR1 and CDR2: SGHRS and YFSETQ. This CDR3 is built from 14 residues. V lost 3 bases and J lost 3; bases outside the gene matches: 3. This clone was found a few times. As originally analysed: Amplification with reference gene primers provided the estimates of nucleated cell counts. Libraries were prepared by immunoSEQ multiplex PCR; TCRdb keeps only in-frame clonotypes and omits some of them. D and trimming come from the DNA, and the V and J calls and clone size come from that table. The data contain 200,000 to 250,000 clones, around 81% of them singletons.

The sequence came from a man in his thirties or forties with acute COVID-19. Sequencing was carried out using PBMCs or T cells enriched from blood (not recorded which). The chain has TRBV5-1 and TRBJ1-1, with 9 bases aligning to TRBD1. CDR3 residues: CASSYGTGYTEAFF. Written as DNA, the CDR3 is TGCGCCAGCAGCTACGGGACAGGGTACACTGAAGCTTTCTTT.